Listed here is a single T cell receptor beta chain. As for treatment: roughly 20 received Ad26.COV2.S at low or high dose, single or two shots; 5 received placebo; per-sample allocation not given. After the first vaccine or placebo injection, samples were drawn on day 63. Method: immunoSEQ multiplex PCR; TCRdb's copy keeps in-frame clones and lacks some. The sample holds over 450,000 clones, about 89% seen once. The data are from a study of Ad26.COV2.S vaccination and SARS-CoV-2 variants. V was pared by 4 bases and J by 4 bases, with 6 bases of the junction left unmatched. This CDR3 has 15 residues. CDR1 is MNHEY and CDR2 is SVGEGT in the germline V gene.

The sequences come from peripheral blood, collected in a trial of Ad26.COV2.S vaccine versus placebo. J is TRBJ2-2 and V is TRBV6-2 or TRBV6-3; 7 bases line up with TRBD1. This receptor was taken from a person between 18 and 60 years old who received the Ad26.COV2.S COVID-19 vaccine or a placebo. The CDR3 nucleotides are TGTGCCAGCAGTTCCCGACAGGGAATCACCGGGGAGCTGTTTTTT. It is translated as CASSSRQGITGELFF.